The source of this T cell receptor beta chain is a study of a mutant IDH1 vaccine in newly diagnosed glioma. Study overall: Sex among treated patients split 62.5% male, about 38% female; mean age was around 40 years. Prior therapy was radiotherapy, temozolomide, or both; most received both.

This clone was counted a single time. Its antigen remains unidentified. Time point here: baseline, week 1 (first vaccination visit). The sample's treatment: pre-vaccination baseline after standard-of-care therapy. Astrocytomas that were new, WHO grade 3 or 4, IDH1-mutant and ATRX-lost were present in the donors. Germline loops: CDR1 MNHEY, CDR2 SVGAGI. This CDR3 is built from 14 residues. The V end lost 4 bases, the J end lost 8 bases, and 15 bases lay between the germline ends. Data came from immunoSEQ multiplex PCR; TCRdb stores just in-frame clones and leaves some out. The sample shows about 51,000 clones, 70% to 80% of them seen only once. General study points: Seemingly, top peripheral T cell clonotype changes bore no relation to pseudoprogression.

The source is a woman in her forties with glioma. The chain uses TRBV6-5 and TRBJ1-3; D is undetermined. Sequences were derived from PBMCs, sampled from a glioma patient treated with radiotherapy, temozolomide or both. The CDR3 is CASSLSIAADTIYF. CDR3 coding DNA: TGTGCCAGCAGTTTATCCATCGCCGCTGACACCATATATTTT.